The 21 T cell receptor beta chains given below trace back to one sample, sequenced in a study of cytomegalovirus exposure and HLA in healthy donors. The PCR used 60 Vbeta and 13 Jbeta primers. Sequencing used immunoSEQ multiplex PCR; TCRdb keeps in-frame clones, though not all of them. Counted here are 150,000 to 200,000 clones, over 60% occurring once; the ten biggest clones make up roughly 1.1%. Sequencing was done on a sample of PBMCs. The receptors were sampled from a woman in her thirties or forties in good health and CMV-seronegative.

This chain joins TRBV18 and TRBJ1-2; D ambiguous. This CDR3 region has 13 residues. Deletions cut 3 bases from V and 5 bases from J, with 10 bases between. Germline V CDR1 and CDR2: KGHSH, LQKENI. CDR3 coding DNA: TGTGCCAGCTCACCGGGCCAACGGTATGGCTACACCTTC. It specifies CASSPGQRYGYTF. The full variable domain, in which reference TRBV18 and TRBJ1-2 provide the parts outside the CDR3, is NAGVMQNPRHLVRRRGQEARLRCSPMKGHSHVYWYRQLPEEGLKFMVYLQKENIIDESGMPKERFSAEFPKEGPSILRIQQVVRGDSAAYFCASSPGQRYGYTFGSGTRLTVV.

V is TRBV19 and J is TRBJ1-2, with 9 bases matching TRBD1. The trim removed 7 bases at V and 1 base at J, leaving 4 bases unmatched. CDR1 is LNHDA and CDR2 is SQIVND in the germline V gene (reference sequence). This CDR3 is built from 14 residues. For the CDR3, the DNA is TGTGCCAGTACCCTGGGACAGGGTAACTATGGCTACACCTTC. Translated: CASTLGQGNYGYTF.

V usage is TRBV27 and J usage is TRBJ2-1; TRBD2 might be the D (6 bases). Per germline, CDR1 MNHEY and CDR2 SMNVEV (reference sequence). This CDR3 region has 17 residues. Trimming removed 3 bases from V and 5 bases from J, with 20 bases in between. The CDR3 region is CASSFSSGSWRDNEQFF. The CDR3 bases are TGTGCCAGCAGTTTTTCCTCGGGATCTTGGAGGGACAATGAGCAGTTCTTC.

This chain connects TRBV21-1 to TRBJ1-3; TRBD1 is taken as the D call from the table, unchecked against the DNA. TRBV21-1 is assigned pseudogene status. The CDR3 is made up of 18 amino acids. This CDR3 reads CASSKGPAGGSSGNTIYF. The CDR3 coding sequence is TGTGCCAGCAGCAAAGGGCCGGCAGGGGGTTCCTCTGGAAACACCATATATTTT.

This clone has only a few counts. CDR3 region: CASSYSWGDTEAFF. The DNA of the CDR3 is TGTGCCAGCAGTTACTCTTGGGGGGACACTGAAGCTTTCTTT. This chain joins TRBV6-6 and TRBJ1-1, with D maybe TRBD1 (5 bases). The germline V gene has CDR1 MNHNY and CDR2 SVGAGI (reference sequence). V dropped 0 bases and J dropped 3 bases, with 8 bases sitting between them. There are 14 residues in the CDR3.

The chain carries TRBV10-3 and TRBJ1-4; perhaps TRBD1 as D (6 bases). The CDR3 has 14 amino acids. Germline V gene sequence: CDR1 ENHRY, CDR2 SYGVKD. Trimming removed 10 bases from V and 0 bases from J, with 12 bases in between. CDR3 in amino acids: CATGGDTTNEKLFF. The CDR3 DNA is TGTGCCACGGGGGGGGACACAACTAATGAAAAACTGTTTTTT.

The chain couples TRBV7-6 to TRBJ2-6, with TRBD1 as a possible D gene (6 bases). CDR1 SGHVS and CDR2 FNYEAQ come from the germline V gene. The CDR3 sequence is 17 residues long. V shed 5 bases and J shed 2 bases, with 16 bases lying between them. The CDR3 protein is CASSATQGNPGANVLTF. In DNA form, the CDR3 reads TGTGCCAGCAGCGCAACACAGGGAAATCCTGGGGCCAACGTCCTGACTTTC. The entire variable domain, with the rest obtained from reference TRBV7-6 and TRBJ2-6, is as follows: GAGVSQSPRYKVTKRGQDVALRCDPISGHVSLYWYRQALGQGPEFLTYFNYEAQQDKSGLPNDRFSAERPEGSISTLTIQRTEQRDSAMYRCASSATQGNPGANVLTFGAGSRLTVL.

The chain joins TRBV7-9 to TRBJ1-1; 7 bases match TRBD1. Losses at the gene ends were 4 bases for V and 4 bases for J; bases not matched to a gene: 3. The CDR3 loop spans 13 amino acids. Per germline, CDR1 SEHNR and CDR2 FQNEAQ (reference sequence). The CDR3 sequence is CASSSTGPTEAFF. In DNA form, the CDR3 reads TGTGCCAGCAGCTCGACAGGGCCCACTGAAGCTTTCTTT. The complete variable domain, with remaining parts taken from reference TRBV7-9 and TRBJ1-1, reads DTGVSQNPRHKITKRGQNVTFRCDPISEHNRLYWYRQTLGQGPEFLTYFQNEAQLEKSRLLSDRFSAERPKGSFSTLEIQRTEQGDSAMYLCASSSTGPTEAFFGQGTRLTVV.

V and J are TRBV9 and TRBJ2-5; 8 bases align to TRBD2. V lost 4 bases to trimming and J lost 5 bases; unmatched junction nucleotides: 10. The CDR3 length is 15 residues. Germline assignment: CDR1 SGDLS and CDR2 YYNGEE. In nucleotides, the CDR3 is TGTGCCAGCAGCCCTCTAATAGCGGGACTGGAGACCCAGTACTTC. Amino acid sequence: CASSPLIAGLETQYF.

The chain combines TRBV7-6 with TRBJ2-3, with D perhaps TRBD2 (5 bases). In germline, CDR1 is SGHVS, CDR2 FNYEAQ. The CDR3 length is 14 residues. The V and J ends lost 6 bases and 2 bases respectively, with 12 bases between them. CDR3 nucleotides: TGTGCCAGCAGGGGCGGACGGGACACAGATACGCAGTATTTT. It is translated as CASRGGRDTDTQYF.

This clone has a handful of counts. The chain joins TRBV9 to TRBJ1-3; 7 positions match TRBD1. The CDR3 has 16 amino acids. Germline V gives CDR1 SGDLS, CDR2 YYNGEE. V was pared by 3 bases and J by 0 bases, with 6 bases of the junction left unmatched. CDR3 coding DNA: TGTGCCAGCAGCGAACGACAGGGCTACTCTGGAAACACCATATATTTT. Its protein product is CASSERQGYSGNTIYF.

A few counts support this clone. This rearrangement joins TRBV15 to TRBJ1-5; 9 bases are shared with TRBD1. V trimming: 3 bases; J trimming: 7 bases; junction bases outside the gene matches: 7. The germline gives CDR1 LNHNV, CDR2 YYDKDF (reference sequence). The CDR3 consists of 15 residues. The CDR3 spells CATSSTGGLGQPQHF. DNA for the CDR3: TGTGCCACCAGCAGTACAGGGGGCTTGGGGCAGCCCCAGCATTTT.

CDR3 loop: CASSFHLTSGRTGELFF. The CDR3 DNA reads TGTGCCAGCAGTTTCCACCTGACTAGCGGGAGAACCGGGGAGCTGTTTTTT. This chain joins TRBV27 and TRBJ2-2; 12 bases align to TRBD2. Germline V gene data show CDR1 as MNHEY and CDR2 as SMNVEV (reference sequence). The CDR3 sequence is 17 residues long. The V gene end was trimmed by 3 bases and the J gene end by 5 bases; junction bases not matched to a gene: 7.

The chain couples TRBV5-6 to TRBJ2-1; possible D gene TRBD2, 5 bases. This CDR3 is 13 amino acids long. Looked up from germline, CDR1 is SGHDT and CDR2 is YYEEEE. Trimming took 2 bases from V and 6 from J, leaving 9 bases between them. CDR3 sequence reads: CASSFGSVNEQFF. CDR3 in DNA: TGTGCCAGCAGCTTCGGTAGCGTCAATGAGCAGTTCTTC.

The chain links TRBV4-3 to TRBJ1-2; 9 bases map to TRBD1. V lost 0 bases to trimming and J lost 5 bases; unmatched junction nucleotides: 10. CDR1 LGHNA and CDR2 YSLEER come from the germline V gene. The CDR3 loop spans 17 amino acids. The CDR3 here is CASSQDFAGQGPYGYTF. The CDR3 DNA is TGCGCCAGCAGCCAAGATTTTGCGGGACAGGGACCTTATGGCTACACCTTC.

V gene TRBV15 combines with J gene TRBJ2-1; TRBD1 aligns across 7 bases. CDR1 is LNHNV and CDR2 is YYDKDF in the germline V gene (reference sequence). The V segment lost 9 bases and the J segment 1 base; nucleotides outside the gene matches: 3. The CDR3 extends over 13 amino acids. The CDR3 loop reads CATRQGSYNEQFF. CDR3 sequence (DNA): TGTGCCACACGACAGGGTTCCTACAATGAGCAGTTCTTC.

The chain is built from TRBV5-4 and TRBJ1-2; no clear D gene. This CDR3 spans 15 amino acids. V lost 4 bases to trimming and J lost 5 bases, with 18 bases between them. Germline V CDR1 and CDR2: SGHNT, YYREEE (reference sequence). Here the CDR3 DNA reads TGTGCCAGCAGCACCCCCGATGAGGATCTATATGGCTACACCTTC. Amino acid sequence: CASSTPDEDLYGYTF. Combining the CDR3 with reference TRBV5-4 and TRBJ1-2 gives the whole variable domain ETGVTQSPTHLIKTRGQQVTLRCSSQSGHNTVSWYQQALGQGPQFIFQYYREEENGRGNFPPRFSGLQFPNYSSELNVNALELDDSALYLCASSTPDEDLYGYTFGSGTRLTVV.

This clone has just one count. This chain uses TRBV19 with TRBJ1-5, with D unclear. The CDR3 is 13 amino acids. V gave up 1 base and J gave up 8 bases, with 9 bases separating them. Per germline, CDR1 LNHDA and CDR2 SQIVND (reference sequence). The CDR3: CASSIGEREPQHF. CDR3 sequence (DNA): TGTGCCAGTAGTATAGGAGAACGGGAGCCCCAGCATTTT. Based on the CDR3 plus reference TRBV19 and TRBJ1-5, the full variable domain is DGGITQSPKYLFRKEGQNVTLSCEQNLNHDAMYWYRQDPGQGLRLIYYSQIVNDFQKGDIAEGYSVSREKKESFPLTVTSAQKNPTAFYLCASSIGEREPQHFGDGTRLSIL.

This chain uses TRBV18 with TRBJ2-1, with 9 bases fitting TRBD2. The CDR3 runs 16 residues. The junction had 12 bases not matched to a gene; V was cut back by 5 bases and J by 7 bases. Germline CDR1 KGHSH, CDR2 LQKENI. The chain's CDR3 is CASSSSTSGLENEQFF. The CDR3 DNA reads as TGTGCCAGCTCATCCTCAACTAGCGGGCTAGAGAATGAGCAGTTCTTC.

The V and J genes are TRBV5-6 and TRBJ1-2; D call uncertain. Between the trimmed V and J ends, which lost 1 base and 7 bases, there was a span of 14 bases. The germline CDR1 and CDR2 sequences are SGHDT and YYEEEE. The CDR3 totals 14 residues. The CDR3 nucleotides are TGTGCCAGCAGCTTGCGGGCCCACGGGAGTGGCTACACCTTC. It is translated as CASSLRAHGSGYTF.

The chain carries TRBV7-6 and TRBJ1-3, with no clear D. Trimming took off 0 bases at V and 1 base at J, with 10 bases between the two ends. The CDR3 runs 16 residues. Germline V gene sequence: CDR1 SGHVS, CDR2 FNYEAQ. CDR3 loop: CASSLATRGSGNTIYF. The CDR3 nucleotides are TGTGCCAGCAGCTTAGCTACGCGAGGTTCTGGAAACACCATATATTTT.